This passage covers 3 T cell receptor beta chains from one sample sequenced in a study of blood T cells in healthy people across ages. Then a second PCR, running roughly 7 to 11 cycles, was carried out with a sample-barcoded 5' primer and a J-beta primer mix. MiXCR, run by TCRdb on the 5' RACE reads, gives a single entry per CDR3 protein. The table includes about 770,000 distinct CDR3 sequences, around 42% detected once. The sample comprised blood. The receptors shown here come from a man in his fifties or sixties in good health.

The chain uses TRBV4-3 and TRBJ2-1; 13 bases are a match to TRBD2. Trimming removed 4 bases from V and 9 bases from J; junction bases left unmatched: 12. The CDR3 is 17 residues long. Germline CDR1 and CDR2: LGHNA and YSLEER. CDR3 sequence reads: CASSPTILAGGPSEQFF. The CDR3 DNA sequence: TGCGCCAGCAGCCCAACAATACTAGCGGGGGGGCCTAGTGAGCAGTTCTTC.

This chain uses TRBV3-1 with TRBJ1-2, with TRBD1 as a possible D gene (5 bases). The CDR3 runs 17 residues. Germline-derived CDR1 and CDR2 are LGHDT and YNNKEL (reference sequence). V was cut by 2 bases and J by 1 base, with 17 bases left in between. The CDR3 DNA reads TGTGCCAGCAGCCAAACGTTAGGACAACTAGTTAACTATGGCTACACCTTC. Residues: CASSQTLGQLVNYGYTF.

This clonotype was counted at least ten times. The chain combines TRBV29-1 with TRBJ2-7; D is possibly TRBD1 or TRBD2 (5 bases each). V shed 7 bases and J shed 3 bases, with 25 bases lying between them. In germline, CDR1 is SQVTM, CDR2 ANQGSEA. The CDR3 spans 16 residues. CDR3 bases: TGCAGCGCCGTGACCGGGACGGCCACCTTCAACTACGAGCAGTACTTC. It is translated as CSAVTGTATFNYEQYF.